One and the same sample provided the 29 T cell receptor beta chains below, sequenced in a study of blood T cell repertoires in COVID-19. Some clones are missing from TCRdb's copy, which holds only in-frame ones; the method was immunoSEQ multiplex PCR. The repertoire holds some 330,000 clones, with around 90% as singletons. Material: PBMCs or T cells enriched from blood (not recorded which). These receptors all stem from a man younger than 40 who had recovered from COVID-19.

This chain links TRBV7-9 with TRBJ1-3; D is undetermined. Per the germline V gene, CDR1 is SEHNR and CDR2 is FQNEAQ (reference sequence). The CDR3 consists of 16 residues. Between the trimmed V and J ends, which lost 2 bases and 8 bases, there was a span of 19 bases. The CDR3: CASSLSYPDKVDTIYF. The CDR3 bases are TGTGCCAGCAGCTTAAGTTACCCAGACAAGGTCGACACCATATATTTT.

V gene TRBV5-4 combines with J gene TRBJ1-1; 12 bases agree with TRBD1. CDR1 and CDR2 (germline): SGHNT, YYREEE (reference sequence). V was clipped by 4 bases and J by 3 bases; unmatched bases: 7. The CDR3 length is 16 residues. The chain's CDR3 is CASSIPGQGAHTEAFF. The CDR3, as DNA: TGTGCCAGCAGCATTCCGGGACAGGGGGCGCACACTGAAGCTTTCTTT.

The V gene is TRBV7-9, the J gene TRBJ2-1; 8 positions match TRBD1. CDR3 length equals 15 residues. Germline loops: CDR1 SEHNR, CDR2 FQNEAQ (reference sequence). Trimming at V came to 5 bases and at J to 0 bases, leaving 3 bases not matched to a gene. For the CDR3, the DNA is TGTGCCAGCAGCACCGGACAGGGCTCCTACAATGAGCAGTTCTTC. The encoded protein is CASSTGQGSYNEQFF.

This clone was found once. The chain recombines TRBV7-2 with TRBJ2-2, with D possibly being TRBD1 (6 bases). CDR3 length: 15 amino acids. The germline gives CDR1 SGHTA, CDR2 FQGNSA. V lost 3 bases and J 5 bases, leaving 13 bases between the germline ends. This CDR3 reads CASSFGRGRTGELFF. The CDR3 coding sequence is TGTGCCAGCAGCTTTGGCAGGGGAAGGACCGGGGAGCTGTTTTTT.

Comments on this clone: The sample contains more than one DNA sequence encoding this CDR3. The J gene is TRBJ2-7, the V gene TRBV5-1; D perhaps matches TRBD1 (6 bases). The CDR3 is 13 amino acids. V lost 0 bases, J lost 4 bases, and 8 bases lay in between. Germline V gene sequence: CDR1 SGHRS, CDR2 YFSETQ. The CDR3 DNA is TGCGCCAGCAGCTTGGGGGGGCCGTACGAGCAGTACTTC. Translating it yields CASSLGGPYEQYF.

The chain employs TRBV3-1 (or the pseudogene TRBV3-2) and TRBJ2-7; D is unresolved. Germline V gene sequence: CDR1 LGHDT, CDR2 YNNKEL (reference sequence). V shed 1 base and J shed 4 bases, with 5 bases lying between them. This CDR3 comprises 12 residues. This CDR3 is CASSQGLYEQYF. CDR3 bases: TGTGCCAGCAGCCAAGGACTGTACGAGCAGTACTTC.

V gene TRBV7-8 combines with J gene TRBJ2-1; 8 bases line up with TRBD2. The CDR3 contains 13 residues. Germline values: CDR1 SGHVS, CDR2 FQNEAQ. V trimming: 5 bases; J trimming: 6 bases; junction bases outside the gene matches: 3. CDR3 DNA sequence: TGTGCCAGCAGCCGGACTAGCCGCAATGAGCAGTTCTTC. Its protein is CASSRTSRNEQFF.

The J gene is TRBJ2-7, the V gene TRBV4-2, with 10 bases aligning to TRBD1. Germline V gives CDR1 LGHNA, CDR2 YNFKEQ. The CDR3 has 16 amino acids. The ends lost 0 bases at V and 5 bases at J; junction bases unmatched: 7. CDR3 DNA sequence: TGTGCCAGCAGCCAAGATACTGGGACAGGGGACGACGAGCAGTACTTC. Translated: CASSQDTGTGDDEQYF.

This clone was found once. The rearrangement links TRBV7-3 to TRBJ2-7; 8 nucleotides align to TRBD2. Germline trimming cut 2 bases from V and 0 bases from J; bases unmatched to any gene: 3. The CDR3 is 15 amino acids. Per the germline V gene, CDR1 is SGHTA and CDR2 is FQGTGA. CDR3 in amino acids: CASSLGGGTSYEQYF. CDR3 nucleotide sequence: TGTGCCAGCAGCTTAGGCGGGGGGACCTCCTACGAGCAGTACTTC.

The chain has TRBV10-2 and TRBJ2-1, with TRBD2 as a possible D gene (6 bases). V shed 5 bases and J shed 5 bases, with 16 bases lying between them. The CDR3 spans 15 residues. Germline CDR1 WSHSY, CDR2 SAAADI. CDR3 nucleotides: TGCGCCAGCAGTCTAGACCTAGCGTATGACAATGAGCAGTTCTTC. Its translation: CASSLDLAYDNEQFF.

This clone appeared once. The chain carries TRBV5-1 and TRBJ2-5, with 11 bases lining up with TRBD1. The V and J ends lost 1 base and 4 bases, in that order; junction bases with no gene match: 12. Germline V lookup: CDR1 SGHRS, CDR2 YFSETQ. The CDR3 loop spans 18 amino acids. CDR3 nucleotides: TGCGCCAGCAGCTTGACCTTTGGGACAGGGGGAAGTCGAGAGACCCAGTACTTC. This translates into CASSLTFGTGGSRETQYF.

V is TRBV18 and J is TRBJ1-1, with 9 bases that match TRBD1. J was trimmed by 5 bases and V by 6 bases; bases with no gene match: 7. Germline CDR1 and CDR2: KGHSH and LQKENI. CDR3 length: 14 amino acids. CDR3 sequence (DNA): TGTGCCAGCTCCGAGAGACAGGGGGGGACTGAAGCTTTCTTT. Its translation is CASSERQGGTEAFF.

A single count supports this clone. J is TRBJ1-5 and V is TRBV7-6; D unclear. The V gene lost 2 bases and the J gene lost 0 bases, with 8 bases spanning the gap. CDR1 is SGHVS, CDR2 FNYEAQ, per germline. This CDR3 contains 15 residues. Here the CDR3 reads CASSLRGDSNQPQHF. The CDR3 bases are TGTGCCAGCAGCTTACGGGGTGATAGCAATCAGCCCCAGCATTTT.

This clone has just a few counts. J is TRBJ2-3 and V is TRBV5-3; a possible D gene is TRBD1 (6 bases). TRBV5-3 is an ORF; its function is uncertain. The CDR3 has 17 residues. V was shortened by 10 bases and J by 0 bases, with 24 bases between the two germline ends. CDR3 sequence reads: CARAPGDGTNSTDTQYF. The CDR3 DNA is TGTGCCCGGGCCCCGGGCGACGGGACAAATAGCACAGATACGCAGTATTTT.

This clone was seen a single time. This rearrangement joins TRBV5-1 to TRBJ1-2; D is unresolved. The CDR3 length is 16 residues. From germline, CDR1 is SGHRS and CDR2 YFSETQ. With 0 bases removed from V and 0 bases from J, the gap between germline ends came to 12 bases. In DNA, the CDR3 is TGCGCCAGCAGCTTGGGAGGGAGGGCCTCTAACTATGGCTACACCTTC. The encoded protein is CASSLGGRASNYGYTF.

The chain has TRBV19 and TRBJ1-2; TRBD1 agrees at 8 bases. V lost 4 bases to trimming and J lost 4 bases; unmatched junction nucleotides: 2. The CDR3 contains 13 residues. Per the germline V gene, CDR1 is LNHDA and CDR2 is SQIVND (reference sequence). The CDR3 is CASSRGQVYGYTF. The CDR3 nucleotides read TGTGCCAGTAGTAGGGGACAGGTCTATGGCTACACCTTC.

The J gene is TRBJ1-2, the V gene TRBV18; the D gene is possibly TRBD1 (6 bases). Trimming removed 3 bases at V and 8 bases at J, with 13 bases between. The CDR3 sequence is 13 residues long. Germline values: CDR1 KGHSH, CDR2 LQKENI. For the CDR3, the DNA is TGTGCCAGCTCACCCGGGACATCAGGGGGCTACACCTTC. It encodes CASSPGTSGGYTF.

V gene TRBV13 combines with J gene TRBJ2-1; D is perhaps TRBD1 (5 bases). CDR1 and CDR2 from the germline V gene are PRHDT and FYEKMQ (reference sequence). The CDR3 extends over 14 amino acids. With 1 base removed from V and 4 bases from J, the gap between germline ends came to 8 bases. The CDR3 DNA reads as TGTGCCAGCAGCTTAGAGACAGCTTACAATGAGCAGTTCTTC. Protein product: CASSLETAYNEQFF.

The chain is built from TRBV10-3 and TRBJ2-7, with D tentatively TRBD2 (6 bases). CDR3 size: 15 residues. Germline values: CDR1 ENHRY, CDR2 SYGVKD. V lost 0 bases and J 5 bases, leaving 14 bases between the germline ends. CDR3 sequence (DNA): TGTGCCATCAGTGAGTCTTTCGGGGGAAGGAACGAGCAGTACTTC. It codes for CAISESFGGRNEQYF.

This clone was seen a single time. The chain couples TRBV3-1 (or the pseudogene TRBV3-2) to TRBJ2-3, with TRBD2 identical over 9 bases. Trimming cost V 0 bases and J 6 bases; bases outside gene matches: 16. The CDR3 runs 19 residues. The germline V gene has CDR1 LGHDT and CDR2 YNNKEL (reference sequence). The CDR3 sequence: CASSQDSSKGLALDDTQYF. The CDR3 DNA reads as TGTGCCAGCAGCCAAGATTCCAGTAAGGGACTAGCCTTGGATGATACGCAGTATTTT.

Written as DNA, the CDR3 is TGTGCCAGCAGCTTAGGGTTACTAGCGGGGGCGTTGATGGATACGCAGTATTTT. It codes for CASSLGLLAGALMDTQYF. The chain recombines TRBV7-8 with TRBJ2-3; 11 positions agree with TRBD2. V lost 1 base and J lost 6; bases outside the gene matches: 12. The germline gives CDR1 SGHVS, CDR2 FQNEAQ. The CDR3 extends over 18 amino acids.

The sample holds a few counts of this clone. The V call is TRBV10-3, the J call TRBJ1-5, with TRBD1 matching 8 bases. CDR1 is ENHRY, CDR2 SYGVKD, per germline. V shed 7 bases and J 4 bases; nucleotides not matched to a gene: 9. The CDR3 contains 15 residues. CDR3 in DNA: TGTGCCATCACTACCCGGACAGGGATAAATCAGCCCCAGCATTTT. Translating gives CAITTRTGINQPQHF.

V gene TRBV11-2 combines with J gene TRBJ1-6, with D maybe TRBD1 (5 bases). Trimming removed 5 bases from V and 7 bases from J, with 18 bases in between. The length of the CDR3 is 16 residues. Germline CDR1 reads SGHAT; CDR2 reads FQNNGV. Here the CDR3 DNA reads TGTGCCAGCAGCGCAGGATTGGGACTCCCCAATTCACCCCTCCACTTT. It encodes CASSAGLGLPNSPLHF.

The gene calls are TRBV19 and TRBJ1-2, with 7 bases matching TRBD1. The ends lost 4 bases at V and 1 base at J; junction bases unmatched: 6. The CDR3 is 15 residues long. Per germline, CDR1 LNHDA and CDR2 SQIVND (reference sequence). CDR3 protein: CASSRGQNLNYGYTF. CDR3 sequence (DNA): TGTGCCAGTAGTAGGGGACAGAACCTTAACTATGGCTACACCTTC.

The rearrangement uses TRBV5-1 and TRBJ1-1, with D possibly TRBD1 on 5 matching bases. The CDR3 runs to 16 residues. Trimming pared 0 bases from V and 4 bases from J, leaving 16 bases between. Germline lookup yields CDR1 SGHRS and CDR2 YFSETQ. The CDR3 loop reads CASSLGRGPGSTEAFF. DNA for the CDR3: TGCGCCAGCAGCTTGGGGAGGGGCCCGGGGAGCACTGAAGCTTTCTTT.

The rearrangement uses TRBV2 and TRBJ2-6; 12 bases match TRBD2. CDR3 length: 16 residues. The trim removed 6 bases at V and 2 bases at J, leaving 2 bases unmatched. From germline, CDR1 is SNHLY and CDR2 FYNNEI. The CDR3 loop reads CASRWTSGAGANVLTF. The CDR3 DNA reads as TGTGCCAGCAGATGGACTAGCGGGGCTGGGGCCAACGTCCTGACTTTC.

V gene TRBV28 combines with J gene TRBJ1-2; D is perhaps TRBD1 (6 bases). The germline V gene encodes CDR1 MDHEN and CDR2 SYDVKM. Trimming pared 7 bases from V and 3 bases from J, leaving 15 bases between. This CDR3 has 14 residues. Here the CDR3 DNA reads TGTGCCAGCACCTTGACACAGGGCTACTATGGCTACACCTTC. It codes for CASTLTQGYYGYTF.

The CDR3 DNA reads TGTGCCAGCAGTGATTTCCAACCGGGACAGTCTTTCTCTGGGGCCAACGTCCTGACTTTC. Its protein is CASSDFQPGQSFSGANVLTF. The chain has TRBV2 and TRBJ2-6, with TRBD1 matching 7 bases. CDR3 length equals 20 residues. V dropped 3 bases and J dropped 0; count of bases not matched to a gene: 14. Germline V gene lookup returns CDR1 SNHLY and CDR2 FYNNEI. The whole variable domain, filled in from reference TRBV2 and TRBJ2-6, reads EPEVTQTPSHQVTQMGQEVILRCVPISNHLYFYWYRQILGQKVEFLVSFYNNEISEKSEIFDDQFSVERPDGSNFTLKIRSTKLEDSAMYFCASSDFQPGQSFSGANVLTFGAGSRLTVL.

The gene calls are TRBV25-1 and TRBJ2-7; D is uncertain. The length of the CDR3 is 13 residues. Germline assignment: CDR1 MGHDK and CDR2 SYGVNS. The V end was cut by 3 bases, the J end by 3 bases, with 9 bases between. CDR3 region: CASSDGDLYEQYF. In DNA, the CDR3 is TGTGCCAGCAGTGACGGAGACCTCTACGAGCAGTACTTC.